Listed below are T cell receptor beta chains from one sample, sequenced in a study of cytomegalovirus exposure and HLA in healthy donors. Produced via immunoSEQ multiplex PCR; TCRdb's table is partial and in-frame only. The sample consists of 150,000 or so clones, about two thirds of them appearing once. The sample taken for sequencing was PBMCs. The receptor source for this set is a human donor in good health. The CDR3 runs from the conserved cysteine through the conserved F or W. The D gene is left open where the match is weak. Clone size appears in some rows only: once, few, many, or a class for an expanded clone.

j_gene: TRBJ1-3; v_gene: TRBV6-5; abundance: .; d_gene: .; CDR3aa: CASRPRGSSGNTIYF; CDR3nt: TGTGCCAGCAGACCCCGGGGGAGCTCTGGAAACACCATATATTTT
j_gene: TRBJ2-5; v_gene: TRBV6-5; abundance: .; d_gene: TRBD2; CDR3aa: CASSRTSGGKETQYF; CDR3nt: TGTGCCAGCAGTCGGACTAGCGGGGGAAAAGAGACCCAGTACTTC
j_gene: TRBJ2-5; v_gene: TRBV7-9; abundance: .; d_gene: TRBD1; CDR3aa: CASSPGGPQYF; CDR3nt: TGTGCCAGCAGCCCAGGGGGACCCCAGTACTTC
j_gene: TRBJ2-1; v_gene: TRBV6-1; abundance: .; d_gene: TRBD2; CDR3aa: CASTENLLRGGRDERFF; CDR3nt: TGTGCCAGCACTGAAAATTTGCTCCGCGGGGGTAGGGATGAGCGGTTCTTC
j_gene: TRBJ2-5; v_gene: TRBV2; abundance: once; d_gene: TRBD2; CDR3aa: CASSSYLTSGGARVEETQYF; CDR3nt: TGTGCCAGCAGTTCCTACTTGACTAGCGGGGGGGCCCGGGTTGAAGAGACCCAGTACTTC
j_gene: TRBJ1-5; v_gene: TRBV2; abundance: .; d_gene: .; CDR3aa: CASLPPGYSNQPQHF; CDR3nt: TGTGCCAGCCTCCCCCCGGGGTATAGCAATCAGCCCCAGCATTTT
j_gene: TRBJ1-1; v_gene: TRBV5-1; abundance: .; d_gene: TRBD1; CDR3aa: CASSLTGTGNTEAFF; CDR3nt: TGCGCCAGCAGCTTGACCGGGACAGGGAACACTGAAGCTTTCTTT
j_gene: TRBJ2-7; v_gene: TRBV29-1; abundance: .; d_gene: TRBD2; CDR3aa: CSVWTSGATYEQYF; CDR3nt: TGCAGCGTTTGGACTAGCGGGGCGACCTACGAGCAGTACTTC
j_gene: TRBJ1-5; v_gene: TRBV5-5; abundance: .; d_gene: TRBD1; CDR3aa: CASSEQGAGGQPQHF; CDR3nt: TGTGCCAGCAGCGAACAGGGGGCCGGGGGTCAGCCCCAGCATTTT
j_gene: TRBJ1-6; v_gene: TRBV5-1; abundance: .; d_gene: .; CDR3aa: CASSFPGDSPLHF; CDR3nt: TGCGCCAGCAGCTTCCCGGGGGATTCACCCCTCCACTTT
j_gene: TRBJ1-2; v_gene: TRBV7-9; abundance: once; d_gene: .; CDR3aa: CASSLDSYGYTF; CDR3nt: TGTGCCAGCAGCTTGGACAGCTATGGCTACACCTTC
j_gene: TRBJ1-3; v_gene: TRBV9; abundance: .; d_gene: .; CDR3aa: CASSARTTAHSGNTIYF; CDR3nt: TGTGCCAGCAGCGCCAGGACAACGGCCCACTCTGGAAACACCATATATTTT
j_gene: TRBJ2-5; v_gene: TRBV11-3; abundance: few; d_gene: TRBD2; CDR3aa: CASSSGLASQETQYF; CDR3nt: TGTGCCAGCAGCTCGGGACTAGCGAGTCAAGAGACCCAGTACTTC
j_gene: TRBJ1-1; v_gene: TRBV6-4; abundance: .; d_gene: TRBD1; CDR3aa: CASRDTTGGKAFF; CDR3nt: TGTGCCAGCAGGGATACGACAGGGGGCAAGGCTTTCTTT
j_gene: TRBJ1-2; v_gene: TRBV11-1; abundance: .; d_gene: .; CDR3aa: CASSLDRYGYTF; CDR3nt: TGTGCCAGCAGCTTAGACAGATATGGCTACACCTTC
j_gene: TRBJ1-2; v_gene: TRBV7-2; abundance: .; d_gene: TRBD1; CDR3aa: CASTRERDRGHGYTF; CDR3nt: TGTGCCAGCACCCGGGAGCGAGACAGGGGGCATGGCTACACCTTC
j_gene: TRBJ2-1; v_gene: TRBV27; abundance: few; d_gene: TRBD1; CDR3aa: CASTSTGRYNEQFF; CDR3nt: TGTGCCAGCACTTCGACAGGGCGCTACAATGAGCAGTTCTTC
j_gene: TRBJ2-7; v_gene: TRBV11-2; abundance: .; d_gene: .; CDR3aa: CASSLMRGTGAYEQYF; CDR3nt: TGTGCCAGCAGCTTAATGCGTGGGACTGGGGCCTACGAGCAGTACTTC
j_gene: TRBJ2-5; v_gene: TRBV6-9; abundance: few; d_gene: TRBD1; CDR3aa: CASSYSSRGLRETQYF; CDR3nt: TGTGCCAGCAGTTATAGCAGCAGGGGGTTGCGGGAGACCCAGTACTTC
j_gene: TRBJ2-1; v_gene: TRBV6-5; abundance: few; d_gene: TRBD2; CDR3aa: CASSFPGGSEQFF; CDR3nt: TGTGCCAGCAGTTTCCCGGGGGGTAGTGAGCAGTTCTTC
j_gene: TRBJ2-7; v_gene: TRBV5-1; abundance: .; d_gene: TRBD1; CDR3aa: CASSLTLDRTPYEQYF; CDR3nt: TGCGCCAGCAGCCTGACTCTGGACAGGACGCCCTACGAGCAGTACTTC
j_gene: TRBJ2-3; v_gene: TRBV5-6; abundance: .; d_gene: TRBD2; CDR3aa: CASSLMTSGGADTQYF; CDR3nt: TGTGCCAGCAGCCTTATGACTAGCGGGGGGGCAGATACGCAGTATTTT
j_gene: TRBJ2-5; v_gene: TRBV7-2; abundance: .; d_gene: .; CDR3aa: CASSHLQGAGPGTQYF; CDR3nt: TGTGCCAGCAGCCACCTCCAAGGGGCCGGGCCGGGGACCCAGTACTTC
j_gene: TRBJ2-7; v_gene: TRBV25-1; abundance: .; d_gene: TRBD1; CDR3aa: CATSTGTAYEQYF; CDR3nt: TGTGCCACCTCCACCGGGACAGCCTACGAGCAGTACTTC
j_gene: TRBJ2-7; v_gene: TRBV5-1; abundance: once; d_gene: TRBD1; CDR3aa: CASSLVGQAVYEQYF; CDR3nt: TGCGCCAGCAGCTTGGTGGGACAGGCAGTTTACGAGCAGTACTTC
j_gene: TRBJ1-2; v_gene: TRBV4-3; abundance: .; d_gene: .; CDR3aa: CASSQPTGQLRGYTF; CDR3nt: TGCGCCAGCAGCCAGCCTACAGGGCAATTGAGGGGCTACACCTTC
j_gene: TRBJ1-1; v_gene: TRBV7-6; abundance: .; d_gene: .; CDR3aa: CASSEWTATEAFF; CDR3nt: TGTGCCAGCAGCGAATGGACAGCCACTGAAGCTTTCTTT
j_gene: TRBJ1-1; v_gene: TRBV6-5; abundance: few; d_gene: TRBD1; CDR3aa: CASRLQGATEAFF; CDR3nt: TGTGCCAGCAGGCTACAGGGGGCGACCGAAGCTTTCTTT